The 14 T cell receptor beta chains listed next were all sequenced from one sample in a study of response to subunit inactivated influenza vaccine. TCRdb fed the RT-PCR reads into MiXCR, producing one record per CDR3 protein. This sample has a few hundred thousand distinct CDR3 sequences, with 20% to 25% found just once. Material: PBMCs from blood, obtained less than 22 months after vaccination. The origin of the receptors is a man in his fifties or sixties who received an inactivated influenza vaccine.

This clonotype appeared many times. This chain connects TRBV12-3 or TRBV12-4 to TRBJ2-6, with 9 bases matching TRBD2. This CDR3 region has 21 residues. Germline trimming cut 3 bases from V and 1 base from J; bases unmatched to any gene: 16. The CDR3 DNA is TGTGCCAGCAGTTTGATTCTGCGCGGGGGGGTCTTTTCTTCTGGGGCCAACGTCCTGACTTTC. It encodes CASSLILRGGVFSSGANVLTF.

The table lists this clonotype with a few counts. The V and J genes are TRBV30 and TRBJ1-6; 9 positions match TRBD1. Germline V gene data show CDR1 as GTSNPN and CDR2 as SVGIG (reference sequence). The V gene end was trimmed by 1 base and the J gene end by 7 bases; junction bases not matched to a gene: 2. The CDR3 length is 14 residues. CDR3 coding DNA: TGTGCCTGGAGTGACACAGGGGGCAATTCACCCCTCCACTTT. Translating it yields CAWSDTGGNSPLHF.

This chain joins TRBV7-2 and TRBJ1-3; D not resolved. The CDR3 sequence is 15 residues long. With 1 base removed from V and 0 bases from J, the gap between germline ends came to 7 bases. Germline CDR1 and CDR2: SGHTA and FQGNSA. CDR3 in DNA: TGTGCCAGCAGCTTAGGAGTCTCCTCTGGAAACACCATATATTTT. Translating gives CASSLGVSSGNTIYF. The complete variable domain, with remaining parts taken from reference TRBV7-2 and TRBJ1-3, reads GAGVSQSPSNKVTEKGKDVELRCDPISGHTALYWYRQSLGQGLEFLIYFQGNSAPDKSGLPSDRFSAERTGGSVSTLTIQRTQQEDSAVYLCASSLGVSSGNTIYFGEGSWLTVV.

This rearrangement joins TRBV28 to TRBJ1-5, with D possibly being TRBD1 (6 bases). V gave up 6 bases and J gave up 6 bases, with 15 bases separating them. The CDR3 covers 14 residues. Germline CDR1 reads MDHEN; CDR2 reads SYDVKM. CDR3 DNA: TGTGCCAGCAGCGGAGGGGGTTCGGGTCAGCCCCAGCATTTT. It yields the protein CASSGGGSGQPQHF.

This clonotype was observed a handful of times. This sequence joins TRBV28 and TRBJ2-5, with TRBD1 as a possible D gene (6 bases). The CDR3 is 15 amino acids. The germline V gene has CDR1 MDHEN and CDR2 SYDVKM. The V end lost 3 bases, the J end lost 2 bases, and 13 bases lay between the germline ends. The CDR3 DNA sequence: TGTGCCAGCAGTTTTAATGAGGACAGACAAGAGACCCAGTACTTC. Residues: CASSFNEDRQETQYF. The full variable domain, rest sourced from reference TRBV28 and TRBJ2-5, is DVKVTQSSRYLVKRTGEKVFLECVQDMDHENMFWYRQDPGLGLRLIYFSYDVKMKEKGDIPEGYSVSREKKERFSLILESASTNQTSMYLCASSFNEDRQETQYFGPGTRLLVL.

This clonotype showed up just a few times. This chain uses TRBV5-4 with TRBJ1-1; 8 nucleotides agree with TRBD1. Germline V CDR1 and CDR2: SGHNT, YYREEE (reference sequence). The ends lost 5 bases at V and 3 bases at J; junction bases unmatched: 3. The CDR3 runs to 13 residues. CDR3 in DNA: TGTGCCAGCAGACCGGGACAGGACACTGAAGCTTTCTTT. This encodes CASRPGQDTEAFF.

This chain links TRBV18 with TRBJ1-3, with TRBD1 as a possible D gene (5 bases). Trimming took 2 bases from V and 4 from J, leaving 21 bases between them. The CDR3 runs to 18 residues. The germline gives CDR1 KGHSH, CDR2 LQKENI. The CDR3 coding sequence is TGTGCCAGCTCACCAGTACCGGGGCGAGCGGACGGCGGAAACACCATATATTTT. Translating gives CASSPVPGRADGGNTIYF.

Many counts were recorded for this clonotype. CDR3 amino acids: CSARPSGSLREQYF. In DNA form, the CDR3 reads TGCAGTGCTAGACCTAGCGGGAGCCTTCGCGAGCAGTACTTC. The chain carries TRBV20-1 and TRBJ2-7; 10 nucleotides agree with TRBD2. The trim removed 2 bases at V and 6 bases at J, leaving 7 bases unmatched. CDR1 and CDR2 (germline): DFQATT, SNEGSKA (reference sequence). The CDR3 is 14 residues long.

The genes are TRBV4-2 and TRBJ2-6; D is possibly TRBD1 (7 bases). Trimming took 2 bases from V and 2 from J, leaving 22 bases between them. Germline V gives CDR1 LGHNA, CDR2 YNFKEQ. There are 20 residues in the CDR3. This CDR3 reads CASSQRYSTGAGTGANVLTF. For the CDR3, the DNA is TGTGCCAGCAGCCAACGCTACTCAACAGGGGCGGGAACTGGGGCCAACGTCCTGACTTTC.

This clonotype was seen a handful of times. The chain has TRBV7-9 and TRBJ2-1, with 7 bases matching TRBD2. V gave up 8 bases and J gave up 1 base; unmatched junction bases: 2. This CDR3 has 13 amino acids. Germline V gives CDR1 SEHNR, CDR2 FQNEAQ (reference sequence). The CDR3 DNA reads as TGTGCCAGCGCGCGGGGGTCCTACAATGAGCAGTTCTTC. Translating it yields CASARGSYNEQFF. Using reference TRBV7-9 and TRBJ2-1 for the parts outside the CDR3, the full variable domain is DTGVSQNPRHKITKRGQNVTFRCDPISEHNRLYWYRQTLGQGPEFLTYFQNEAQLEKSRLLSDRFSAERPKGSFSTLEIQRTEQGDSAMYLCASARGSYNEQFFGPGTRLTVL.

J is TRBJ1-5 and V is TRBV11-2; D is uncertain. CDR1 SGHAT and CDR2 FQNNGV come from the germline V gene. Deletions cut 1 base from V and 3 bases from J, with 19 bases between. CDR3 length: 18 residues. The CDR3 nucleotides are TGTGCCAGCAGCTTAGTAGCCTCTCTGGGCACCTACAATCAGCCCCAGCATTTT. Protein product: CASSLVASLGTYNQPQHF.

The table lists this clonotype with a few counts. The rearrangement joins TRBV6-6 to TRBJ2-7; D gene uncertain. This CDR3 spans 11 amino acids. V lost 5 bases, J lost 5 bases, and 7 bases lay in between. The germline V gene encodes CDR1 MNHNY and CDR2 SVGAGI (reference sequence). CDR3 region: CASSPRNEQYF. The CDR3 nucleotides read TGTGCCAGCAGTCCCCGGAACGAGCAGTACTTC.

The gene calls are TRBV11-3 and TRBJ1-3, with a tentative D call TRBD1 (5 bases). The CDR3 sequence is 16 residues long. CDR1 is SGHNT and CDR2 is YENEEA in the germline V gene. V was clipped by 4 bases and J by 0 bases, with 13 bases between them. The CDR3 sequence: CASSSGHLSSGNTIYF. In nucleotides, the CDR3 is TGTGCCAGCAGCTCCGGACACCTGAGCTCTGGAAACACCATATATTTT.

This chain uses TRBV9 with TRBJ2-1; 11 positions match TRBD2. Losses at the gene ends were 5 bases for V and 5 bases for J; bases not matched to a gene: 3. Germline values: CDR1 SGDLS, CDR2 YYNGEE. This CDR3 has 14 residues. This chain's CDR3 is CASSDSGRDNEQFF. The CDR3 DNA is TGTGCCAGCAGTGATAGCGGGAGGGACAATGAGCAGTTCTTC.